The entry that follows covers one T cell receptor beta chain sequence. The data were produced by immunoSEQ multiplex PCR, yet TCRdb's version contains in-frame clones alone and is incomplete. The top ten clones hold around 10% of a sample with 70,000 to 85,000 clones, roughly 82% of them seen once. This entry is derived from a study of control samples from healthy donors and cancer patients. Germline-derived CDR1 and CDR2 are PRHDT and FYEKMQ (reference sequence). The CDR3 runs to 14 residues. With 3 bases removed from V and 0 bases from J, the gap between germline ends came to 9 bases. The specimen sequenced was PBMCs. This TCR derives from a man between 60 and 75 years old with head and neck cancer. The chain uses TRBV13 and TRBJ2-7; D is possibly TRBD1 (5 bases). In DNA, the CDR3 is TGTGCCAGCAGCTTCGACAGAAACTCCTACGAGCAGTACTTC. Encoded protein: CASSFDRNSYEQYF.